Each of the 8 T cell receptor beta chains below was sequenced from the same sample in a study of CD8 T cells in Susac syndrome. After extraction with the RNeasy kit, about 0.45 to 1 ug of the RNA was reverse transcribed using random hexamers. TCRdb re-called the immunoSEQ multiplex PCR reads with MiXCR, one entry per CDR3 protein. In the table there are tens of thousands of distinct CDR3 sequences, 90% to 95% of which are singletons. The sample comprised CD8+ T cells from PBMCs. These receptors were obtained from a human donor in good health.

V usage is TRBV9 and J usage is TRBJ2-5; tentative D call: TRBD1 (6 bases). The germline CDR1 and CDR2 sequences are SGDLS and YYNGEE. This CDR3 has 15 amino acids. Trimming removed 0 bases at V and 2 bases at J, with 11 bases between. The chain's CDR3 is CASSVGRTDQETQYF. The DNA of the CDR3 is TGTGCCAGCAGCGTAGGGCGGACAGATCAAGAGACCCAGTACTTC.

The V gene is TRBV27, the J gene TRBJ1-6; D gene unclear. Germline CDR1 is MNHEY and CDR2 is SMNVEV (reference sequence). The CDR3 contains 13 residues. V was pared by 0 bases and J by 7 bases, with 4 bases between. The CDR3, as DNA: TGTGCCAGCAGTTTATCGAGAAATTCACCCCTCCACTTT. It codes for CASSLSRNSPLHF.

CDR3 sequence reads: CASSQGTPPGNTEAFF. CDR3 sequence (DNA): TGCGCCAGCAGCCAAGGGACACCCCCTGGGAACACTGAAGCTTTCTTT. The chain recombines TRBV4-1 with TRBJ1-1; maybe TRBD1 (5 bases). The CDR3 extends over 16 amino acids. Germline assignment: CDR1 MGHRA and CDR2 YSYEKL. Trimming cost V 1 base and J 1 base, with 13 bases left between them.

This sequence joins TRBV6-2 or TRBV6-3 and TRBJ2-7, with TRBD1 identical over 9 bases. There are 11 residues in the CDR3. The germline V gene encodes CDR1 MNHEY and CDR2 SVGEGT. The ends lost 11 bases at V and 4 bases at J; junction bases unmatched: 3. Here the CDR3 reads CAGGQGYEQYF. DNA for the CDR3: TGTGCCGGTGGACAGGGGTACGAGCAGTACTTC.

In its sample, this clonotype was seen once. This chain links TRBV6-1 with TRBJ2-1; TRBD1 matches 11 bases. The germline gives CDR1 MNHNS, CDR2 SASEGT. V trimming: 3 bases; J trimming: 7 bases; junction bases outside the gene matches: 14. The CDR3 runs 18 residues. The chain's CDR3 is CASSDPPDRGQFNNEQFF. DNA for the CDR3: TGTGCCAGCAGTGACCCCCCGGACAGGGGGCAGTTTAATAATGAGCAGTTCTTC.

CDR3 sequence (DNA): TGTGCCAGCAGCCAACCTGAATGGACAGCCCTCCCCTACGAGCAGTACGTC. This gives the protein CASSQPEWTALPYEQYV. V gene TRBV3-1 combines with J gene TRBJ2-7, with a weak D call TRBD1 (6 bases). This CDR3 is built from 17 residues. Trimming removed 2 bases at V and 2 bases at J, with 19 bases between. CDR1 is LGHDT, CDR2 YNNKEL, per germline (reference sequence).

The chain is built from TRBV27 and TRBJ2-1; D remains ambiguous. This CDR3 region has 12 residues. The V end lost 3 bases, the J end lost 5 bases, and 5 bases lay between the germline ends. The germline CDR1 and CDR2 sequences are MNHEY and SMNVEV (reference sequence). The CDR3 nucleotides are TGTGCCAGCAGTTTCACGCACAATGAGCAGTTCTTC. Amino acid sequence: CASSFTHNEQFF.

This chain connects TRBV4-1 to TRBJ2-3; D uncertain. Germline V gene sequence: CDR1 MGHRA, CDR2 YSYEKL. Trimming took off 8 bases at V and 2 bases at J, with 14 bases between the two ends. This CDR3 spans 14 amino acids. This chain's CDR3 is CASGRSSPTDTQYF. The CDR3 region has the DNA TGCGCCAGCGGCCGTTCATCCCCCACAGATACGCAGTATTTT.